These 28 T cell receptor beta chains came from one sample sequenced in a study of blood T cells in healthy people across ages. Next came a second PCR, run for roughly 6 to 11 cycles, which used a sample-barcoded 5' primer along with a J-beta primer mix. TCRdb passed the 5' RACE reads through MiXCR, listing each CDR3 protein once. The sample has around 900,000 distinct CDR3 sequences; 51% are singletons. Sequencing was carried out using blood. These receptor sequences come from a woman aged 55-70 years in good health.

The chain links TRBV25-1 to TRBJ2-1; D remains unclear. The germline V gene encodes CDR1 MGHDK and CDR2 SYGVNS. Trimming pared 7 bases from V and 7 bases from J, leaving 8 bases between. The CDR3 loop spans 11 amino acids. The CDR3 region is CASIPANEQFF. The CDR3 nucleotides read TGTGCCAGCATACCGGCAAATGAGCAGTTCTTC.

The CDR3 region has the DNA TGTGCCAGCAGCCTAACTGTCCGAGCGGGAGTCTACGAGCAGTACTTC. Protein: CASSLTVRAGVYEQYF. The J gene is TRBJ2-7, the V gene TRBV14, with 8 bases aligning to TRBD2. This CDR3 spans 16 amino acids. The ends lost 4 bases at V and 3 bases at J; junction bases unmatched: 11. Germline V gene sequence: CDR1 SGHDN, CDR2 FVKESK.

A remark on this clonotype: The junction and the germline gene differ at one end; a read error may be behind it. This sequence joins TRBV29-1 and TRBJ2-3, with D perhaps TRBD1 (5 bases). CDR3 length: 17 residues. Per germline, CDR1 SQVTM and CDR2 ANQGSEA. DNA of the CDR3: TGCAGCGTTGTTGCTGGAGATGGAACCTGGGGCACAGATACGAAGTATTTT. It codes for CSVVAGDGTWGTDTKYF.

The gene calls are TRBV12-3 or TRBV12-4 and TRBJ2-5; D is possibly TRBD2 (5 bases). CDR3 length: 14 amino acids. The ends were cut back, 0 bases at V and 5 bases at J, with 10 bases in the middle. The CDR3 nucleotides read TGTGCCAGCAGTTTAGCCCCGGGGTTCGAGACCCAGTACTTC. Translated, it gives CASSLAPGFETQYF.

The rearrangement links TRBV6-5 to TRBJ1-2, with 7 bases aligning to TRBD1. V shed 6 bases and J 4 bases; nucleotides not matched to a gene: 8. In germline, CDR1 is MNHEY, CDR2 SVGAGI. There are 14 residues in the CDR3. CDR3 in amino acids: CASRSTGRIYGYTF. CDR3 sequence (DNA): TGTGCCAGCAGATCGACAGGGCGTATCTATGGCTACACCTTC.

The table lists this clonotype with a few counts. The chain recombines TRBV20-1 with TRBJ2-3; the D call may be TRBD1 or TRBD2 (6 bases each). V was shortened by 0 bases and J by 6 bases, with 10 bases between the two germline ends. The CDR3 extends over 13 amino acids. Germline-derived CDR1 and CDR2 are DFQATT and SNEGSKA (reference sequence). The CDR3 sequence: CSARDGGQDTQYF. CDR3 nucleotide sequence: TGCAGTGCTAGAGATGGGGGGCAGGATACGCAGTATTTT.

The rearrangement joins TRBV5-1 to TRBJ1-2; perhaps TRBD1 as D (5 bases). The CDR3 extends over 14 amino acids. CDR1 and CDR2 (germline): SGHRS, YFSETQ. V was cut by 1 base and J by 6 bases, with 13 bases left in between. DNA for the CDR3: TGCGCCAGCAGCTTGCCACCGGGGGGAAATGGCTACACCTTC. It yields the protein CASSLPPGGNGYTF.

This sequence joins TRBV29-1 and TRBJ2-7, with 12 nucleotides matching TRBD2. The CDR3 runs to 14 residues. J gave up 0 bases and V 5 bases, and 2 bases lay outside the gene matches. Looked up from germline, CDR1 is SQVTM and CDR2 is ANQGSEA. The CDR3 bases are TGCAGCGTTTCGACTAGCGGGGGCTCCTACGAGCAGTACTTC. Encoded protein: CSVSTSGGSYEQYF.

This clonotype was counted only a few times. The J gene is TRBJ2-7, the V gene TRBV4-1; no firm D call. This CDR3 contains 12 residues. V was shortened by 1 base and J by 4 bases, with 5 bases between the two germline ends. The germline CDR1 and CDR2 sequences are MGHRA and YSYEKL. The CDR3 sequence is CASSQARYEQYF. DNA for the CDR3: TGCGCCAGCAGCCAAGCCCGGTACGAGCAGTACTTC.

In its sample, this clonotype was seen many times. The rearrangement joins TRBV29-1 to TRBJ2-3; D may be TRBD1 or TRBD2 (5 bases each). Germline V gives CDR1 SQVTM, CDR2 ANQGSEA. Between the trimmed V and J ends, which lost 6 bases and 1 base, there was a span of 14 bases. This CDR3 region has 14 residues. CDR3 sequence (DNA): TGCAGCGTCGGCCAGGGACGAGGCACAGATACGCAGTATTTT. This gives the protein CSVGQGRGTDTQYF.

CDR3 loop: CASSLRPGQGFLEQYF. CDR3 DNA: TGTGCCAGCAGCCTACGGCCGGGACAGGGGTTTTTGGAGCAGTACTTC. The V gene is TRBV6-5, the J gene TRBJ2-7, with 10 bases lining up with TRBD1. The CDR3 covers 16 residues. Trimming cost V 6 bases and J 7 bases; bases outside gene matches: 15. Germline V lookup: CDR1 MNHEY, CDR2 SVGAGI.

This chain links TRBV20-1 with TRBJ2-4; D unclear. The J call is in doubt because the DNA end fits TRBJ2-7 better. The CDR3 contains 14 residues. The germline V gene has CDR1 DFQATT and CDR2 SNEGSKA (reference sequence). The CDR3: CSASRRRPVYEQYF. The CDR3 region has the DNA TGCAGTGCTAGTCGACGCAGACCAGTCTACGAGCAGTACTTC.

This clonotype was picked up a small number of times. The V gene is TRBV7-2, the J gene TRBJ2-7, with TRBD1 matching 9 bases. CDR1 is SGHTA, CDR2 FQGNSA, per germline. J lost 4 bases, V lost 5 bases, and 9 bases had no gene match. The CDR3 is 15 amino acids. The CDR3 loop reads CASSADRGGIYEQYF. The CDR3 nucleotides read TGTGCCAGCAGCGCTGACAGGGGGGGGATTTACGAGCAGTACTTC.

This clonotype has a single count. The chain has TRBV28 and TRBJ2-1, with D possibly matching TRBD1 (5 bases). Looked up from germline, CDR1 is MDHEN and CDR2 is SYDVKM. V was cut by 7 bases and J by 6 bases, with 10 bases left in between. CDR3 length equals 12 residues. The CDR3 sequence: CASNIQGNEQFF. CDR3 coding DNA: TGTGCCAGCAACATTCAGGGCAATGAGCAGTTCTTC.

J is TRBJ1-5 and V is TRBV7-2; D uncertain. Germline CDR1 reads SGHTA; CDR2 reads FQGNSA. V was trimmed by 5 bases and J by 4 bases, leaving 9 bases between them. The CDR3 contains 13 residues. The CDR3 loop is CASSAVGNQPQHF. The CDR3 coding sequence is TGTGCCAGCAGCGCAGTAGGGAATCAGCCCCAGCATTTT.

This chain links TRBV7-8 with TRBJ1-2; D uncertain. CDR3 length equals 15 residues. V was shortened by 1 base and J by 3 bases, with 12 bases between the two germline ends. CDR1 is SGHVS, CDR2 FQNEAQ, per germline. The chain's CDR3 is CASSLGLKVDYGYTF. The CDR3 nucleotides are TGTGCCAGCAGCTTAGGCCTGAAGGTAGACTATGGCTACACCTTC.

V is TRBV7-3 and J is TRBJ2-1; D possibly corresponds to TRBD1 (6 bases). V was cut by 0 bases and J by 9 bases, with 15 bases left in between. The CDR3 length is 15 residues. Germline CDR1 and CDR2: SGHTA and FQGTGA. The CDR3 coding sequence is TGTGCCAGCAGCTTAACGCCCTCCAACAGGGTTGAGCAGTTCTTC. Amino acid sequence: CASSLTPSNRVEQFF.

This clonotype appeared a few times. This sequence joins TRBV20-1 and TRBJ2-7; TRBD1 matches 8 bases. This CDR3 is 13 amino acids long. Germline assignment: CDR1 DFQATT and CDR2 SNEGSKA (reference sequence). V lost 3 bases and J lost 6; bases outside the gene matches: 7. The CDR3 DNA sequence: TGCAGTGCTAGGGTAACAGGGGGAGGCGAGCAGTACTTC. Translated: CSARVTGGGEQYF.

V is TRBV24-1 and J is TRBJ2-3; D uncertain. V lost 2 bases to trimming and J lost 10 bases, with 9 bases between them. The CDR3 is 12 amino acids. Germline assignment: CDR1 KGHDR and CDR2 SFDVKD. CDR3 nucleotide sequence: TGTGCCACCAGTGATTCGGGTGATGCGCAGTATTTT. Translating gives CATSDSGDAQYF.

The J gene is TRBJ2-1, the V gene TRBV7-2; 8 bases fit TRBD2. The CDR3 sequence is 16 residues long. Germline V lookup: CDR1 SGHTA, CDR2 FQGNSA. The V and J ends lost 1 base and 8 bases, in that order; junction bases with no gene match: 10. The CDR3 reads CASSLGRSGSMYEQFF. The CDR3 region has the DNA TGTGCCAGCAGCTTAGGTAGAAGCGGGAGTATGTATGAGCAGTTCTTC.

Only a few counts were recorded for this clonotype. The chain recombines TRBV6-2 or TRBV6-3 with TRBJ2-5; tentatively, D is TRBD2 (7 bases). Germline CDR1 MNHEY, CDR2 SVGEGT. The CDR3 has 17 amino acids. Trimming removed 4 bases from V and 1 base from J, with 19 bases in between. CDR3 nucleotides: TGTGCCAGCAGTTCCCGGAGGGGGGGAGCACTCCAAGAGACCCAGTACTTC. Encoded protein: CASSSRRGGALQETQYF.

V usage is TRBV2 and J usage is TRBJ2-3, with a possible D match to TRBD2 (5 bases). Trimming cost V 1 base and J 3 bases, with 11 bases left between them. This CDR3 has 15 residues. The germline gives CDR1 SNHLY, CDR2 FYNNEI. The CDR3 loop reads CASSEGGRVTDTQYF. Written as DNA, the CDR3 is TGTGCCAGCAGTGAAGGAGGGCGGGTTACAGATACGCAGTATTTT.

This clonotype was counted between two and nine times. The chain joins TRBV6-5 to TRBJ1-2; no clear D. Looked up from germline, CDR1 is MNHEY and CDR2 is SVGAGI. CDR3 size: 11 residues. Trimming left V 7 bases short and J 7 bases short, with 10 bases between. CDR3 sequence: CASTEGFGYTF. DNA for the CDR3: TGTGCCAGCACCGAAGGGTTTGGCTACACCTTC.

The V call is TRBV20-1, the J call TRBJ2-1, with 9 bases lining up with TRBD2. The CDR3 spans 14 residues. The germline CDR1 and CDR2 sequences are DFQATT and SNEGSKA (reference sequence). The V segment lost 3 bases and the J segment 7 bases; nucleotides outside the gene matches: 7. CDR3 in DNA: TGCAGTGCTAGCTTGGCTAGCGGGAATAATGAGCAGTTCTTC. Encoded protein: CSASLASGNNEQFF.

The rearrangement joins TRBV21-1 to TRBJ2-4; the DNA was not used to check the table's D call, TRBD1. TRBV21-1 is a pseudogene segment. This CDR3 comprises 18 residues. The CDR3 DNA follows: TGTGCCAGCAGCACCCCCCCACACAGAACCCTAGCCAAAAACATTCAGTACTTC. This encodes CASSTPPHRTLAKNIQYF.

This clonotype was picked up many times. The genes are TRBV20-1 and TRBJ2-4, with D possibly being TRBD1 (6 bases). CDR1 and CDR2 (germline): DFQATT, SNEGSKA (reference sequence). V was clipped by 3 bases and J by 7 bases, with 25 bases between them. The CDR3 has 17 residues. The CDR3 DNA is TGCAGTGCTAGGATTAGGCCTGTAGGACAGATGATGAACATTCAGTACTTC. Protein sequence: CSARIRPVGQMMNIQYF.

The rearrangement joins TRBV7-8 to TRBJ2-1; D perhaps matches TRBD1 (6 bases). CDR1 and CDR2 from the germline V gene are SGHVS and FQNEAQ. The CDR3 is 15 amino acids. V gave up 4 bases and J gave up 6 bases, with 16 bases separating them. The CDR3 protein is CASSSPPGTFNEQFF. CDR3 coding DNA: TGTGCCAGCAGCTCGCCCCCCGGGACATTCAATGAGCAGTTCTTC.

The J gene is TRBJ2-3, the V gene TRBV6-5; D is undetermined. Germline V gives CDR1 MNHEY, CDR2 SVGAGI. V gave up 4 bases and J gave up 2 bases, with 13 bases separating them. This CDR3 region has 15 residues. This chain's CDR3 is CASSFRAPNTDTQYF. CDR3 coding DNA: TGTGCCAGCAGTTTCCGGGCCCCAAACACAGATACGCAGTATTTT.